The clone carrying this TCR beta chain has a single count. Its antigen is undetermined. The sample belongs to a study of T-cell memory formation after mild COVID-19. Study conclusions and caveats: The finding that pre-infection memory included some responding clones suggested that cross-reactive memory joined. Clonal second-wave expansions that peaked on day 37 had unconfirmed SARS-CoV-2 specificity.

V lost 3 bases, J lost 2 bases, and 6 bases lay in between. The CDR3 is 12 amino acids. Germline CDR1 reads DFQATT; CDR2 reads SNEGSKA (reference sequence). Using its own MiXCR run on the 5' RACE reads, TCRdb lists one record per CDR3 protein. Among 120,000 to 150,000 distinct CDR3 sequences listed, about a fifth were seen once. The chain has TRBV20-1 and TRBJ2-3; D ambiguous. The source of this sequence is an adult woman who had mild COVID-19 (a few samples of this study predate the infection). Cell type and time point are not known. The sample taken for sequencing was PBMCs or a T cell subset sorted from them (not recorded which). The CDR3 DNA reads TGCAGTGCTAGTTACACCACAGATACGCAGTATTTT. Its translation: CSASYTTDTQYF.